This TCR beta chain was profiled in a study of shared clonotypes between healthy human individuals. Study-wide results and caveats: Clonotypes not shared had lower generation probabilities than those common to all four donors.

CD4+ cells were split into CD45RA+ naive and CD45RA-negative memory subsets. The CDR3 consists of 13 residues. Trimming took 4 bases from V and 6 from J, leaving 11 bases between them. CDR1 and CDR2 from the germline V gene are SGHRS and YFSETQ. With regard to this clone: Antigen specificity is unknown.

Produced via immunoSEQ multiplex PCR; TCRdb's table is partial and in-frame only. The sample contains 2 million to 2.5 million clones, just under 95% of which appear only once. The clonotype originates from a man between 18 and 29 years old in good health. Some clones in this sample may be carry-over from other donors' samples. V gene TRBV5-1 combines with J gene TRBJ1-3; D unclear. Sequencing was done on a sample of naive CD4+ T cells from PBMCs. Subset denoted: CD45RA+ positively selected. CDR3 sequence reads: CASSADLENTIYF. The CDR3 coding sequence is TGCGCCAGCAGCGCGGACCTAGAAAACACCATATATTTT. Filled out from reference TRBV5-1 and TRBJ1-3, the complete variable domain reads KAGVTQTPRYLIKTRGQQVTLSCSPISGHRSVSWYQQTPGQGLQFLFEYFSETQRNKGNFPGRFSGRQFSNSRSEMNVSTLELGDSALYLCASSADLENTIYFGEGSWLTVV.